Listed here is a single T cell receptor (beta chain). Its specificity is unknown. The data originate from a study of Ad26.COV2.S vaccination and SARS-CoV-2 variants. In the study overall: This donor came from the COV1001 trial of Ad26.COV2.S. Study-wide results and caveats: Quantification of TCR breadth and depth may have yielded underestimates of total T cell responses.

Treatment: 15 to 20 received Ad26.COV2.S at low or high dose, single or two shots; roughly five received placebo; per-sample allocation not given. Sampling took place 63 days after the first vaccine or placebo injection. Immunization relied on an Ad26 vector, which expressed Wuhan-strain SARS-CoV-2 spike. Data came from immunoSEQ multiplex PCR; TCRdb stores just in-frame clones and leaves some out. Among approximately 340,000 clones listed, 70% to 90% were seen once. Sequences were derived from peripheral blood, sampled in a trial of Ad26.COV2.S vaccine versus placebo. The clonotype originates from a person aged 18-60 years who received the Ad26.COV2.S COVID-19 vaccine or a placebo.

Here the CDR3 DNA reads TGTGCCAGCAGTTTTGGGATTCTGGGCTACACCTTC. Its protein is CASSFGILGYTF. The rearrangement links TRBV12-3 or TRBV12-4 to TRBJ1-2, with D hard to call. The V gene lost 3 bases and the J gene lost 8 bases, with 10 bases spanning the gap. This CDR3 region has 12 residues.